This TCR beta chain was sequenced for a study of follicular helper T cells after annual influenza vaccination. For the study at large: After each seasonal flu vaccination, blood came on days 0, 7 and 28. Study conclusions and caveats: Yearly vaccinations repeatedly recalled conserved clonotypes in ICOS+CD38+ cTfh.

Regarding this clone: Antigen specificity is unknown.

Some clones are missing from TCRdb's copy, which holds only in-frame ones; the method was immunoSEQ multiplex PCR. The table shows under 9,500 clones, with roughly 89% occurring only once. Time point meaning: 2015-2016 season, pre-vaccination. Adults were given seasonal inactivated influenza vaccine, and blood CD4 subsets were sorted before and after vaccination. Sample: CXCR5+ CD38- circulating T follicular helper cells from blood, taken on the day of influenza vaccination. Subset described: circulating Tfh, non-naive CD4+CXCR5+PD-1+ (ICOS+CD38+ or ICOS-CD38-). The sequence was collected from an adult who received the influenza vaccine.

CDR3 nucleotides: TGTGCCAGCAGCCCGGGACAGGGTAGTCGCAGCAATCAGCCCCAGCATTTT. It encodes CASSPGQGSRSNQPQHF. The chain combines TRBV5-8 with TRBJ1-5; 9 bases are shared with TRBD1. The germline CDR1 and CDR2 sequences are SGHTS and YDEGEE. The CDR3 is 17 amino acids. V gave up 4 bases and J gave up 1 base; unmatched junction bases: 9. Variable domain in full (rest from reference TRBV5-8 and TRBJ1-5): EAGVTQSPTHLIKTRGQQATLRCSPISGHTSVYWYQQALGLGLQFLLWYDEGEERNRGNFPPRFSGRQFPNYSSELNVNALELEDSALYLCASSPGQGSRSNQPQHFGDGTRLSIL.